This is a list of T cell receptor beta chains from one sample in a study of T-cell memory formation after mild COVID-19. Via MiXCR, TCRdb re-called the 5' RACE reads, giving one row per CDR3 protein. The profile shows around 300,000 distinct CDR3 sequences, about an eighth of them singletons. The sample was PBMCs or a T cell subset sorted from them (not recorded which). These receptors originate from a man aged 18-30 years who had mild COVID-19 (a few samples of this study predate the infection). Cell type and time point are not known. CDR3s include the opening cysteine and the closing phenylalanine or tryptophan. Each record gives: clone size, D gene, V gene, J gene, CDR3 protein, CDR3 DNA. A D gene is named only where the DNA matches it firmly. The size field is filled for only some rows; it gives once, few, many or a size class.

size: .
D: .
V: TRBV4-3
J: TRBJ2-1
CDR3: CASSQDSGVNEQFF
DNA: TGCGCCAGCAGCCAAGATTCGGGAGTCAATGAGCAGTTCTTC

size: .
D: .
V: TRBV18
J: TRBJ2-3
CDR3: CASSPLGREMGTQYF
DNA: TGTGCCAGCTCACCTCTGGGCAGGGAAATGGGTACGCAGTATTTT

size: .
D: .
V: TRBV5-1
J: TRBJ2-7
CDR3: CASSPPESGSYEQYF
DNA: TGCGCCAGCAGCCCTCCCGAGTCAGGTTCCTACGAGCAGTACTTC

size: few
D: TRBD2
V: TRBV7-3
J: TRBJ2-1
CDR3: CASSLTMGLAGEGMGDEQFF
DNA: TGTGCCAGCAGCTTAACCATGGGACTAGCGGGGGAGGGCATGGGAGATGAGCAGTTCTTC

size: many
D: .
V: TRBV5-6
J: TRBJ2-6
CDR3: CASSLLGRVGIGANVLTF
DNA: TGTGCCAGCAGCTTGCTAGGCAGGGTGGGAATTGGGGCCAACGTCCTGACTTTC

size: few
D: .
V: TRBV12-3/TRBV12-4
J: TRBJ1-2
CDR3: CASLFSAGYTF
DNA: TGTGCCAGCCTTTTCTCTGCTGGCTACACCTTC

size: .
D: TRBD2
V: TRBV7-3
J: TRBJ2-5
CDR3: CASSPGGASGQETQYF
DNA: TGTGCCAGCAGTCCCGGGGGGGCTAGCGGGCAGGAGACCCAGTACTTC

size: many
D: .
V: TRBV6-1
J: TRBJ2-2
CDR3: CASSEPNTGELFF
DNA: TGTGCCAGCAGTGAACCAAACACCGGGGAGCTGTTTTTT

size: few
D: TRBD1
V: TRBV5-1
J: TRBJ1-2
CDR3: CASSLTQGVVNYGYTF
DNA: TGCGCCAGCAGCTTAACCCAGGGGGTGGTCAACTATGGCTACACCTTC

size: .
D: .
V: TRBV5-1
J: TRBJ2-4
CDR3: CASSPDRRLAKNIQYF
DNA: TGCGCCAGCAGCCCAGACAGAAGGCTAGCCAAAAACATTCAGTACTTC